Sequencing of this T cell receptor (beta chain) was carried out in a study of shared clonotypes between healthy human individuals. Study-level information: The donor pool was made up of two women and a few men aged 18 to 49. Study-level points and caveats: Sampling was confined to blood; repertoires within tissues likely differ.

This CDR3 is 16 amino acids long. The V segment lost 2 bases and the J segment 5 bases; nucleotides outside the gene matches: 10. Per the germline V gene, CDR1 is MNHEY and CDR2 is SVGAGI. With regard to this clone: As yet, its antigen is unknown.

Evenly divided among several immunoSEQ plates was the genomic DNA of each subset. Loaded into unsorted PBMC replicate PCRs was 300 ng DNA, about 30,000 T cell genomes. Method: immunoSEQ multiplex PCR; TCRdb's copy keeps in-frame clones and lacks some. The sample shows more than 450,000 clones, 60% to 85% of them seen only once. This TCR was sampled from a woman aged 40-49 years in good health. Some clones in this sample may be carry-over from other donors' samples. V usage is TRBV6-5 and J usage is TRBJ2-7, with 9 positions matching TRBD2. The sample consisted of PBMCs. The CDR3 region has the DNA TGTGCCAGCAGTTACGAGAGCGGGAGGCGTATGGACGAGCAGTACTTC. This translates into CASSYESGRRMDEQYF.